The 17 T cell receptor beta chains below all came from one sample that was sequenced in a study of shared clonotypes between healthy human individuals. TCRdb's table, derived via immunoSEQ multiplex PCR, lists solely in-frame clones and lacks some. The repertoire holds around 200,000 clones, with approximately 60% as singletons. Source material: memory CD4+ T cells sorted from blood. Subset in this sample: CD45RA-negative fraction. Receptors originate from a man younger than 40 in good health.

This chain uses TRBV5-1 with TRBJ2-1, with D perhaps being TRBD1 or TRBD2 (6 bases each). V lost 7 bases and J 6 bases, leaving 23 bases between the germline ends. The V gene's germline CDR1 is SGHRS and CDR2 YFSETQ. CDR3 length: 16 amino acids. The CDR3 sequence: CASSGGDNRYGNEQFF. The CDR3 DNA reads as TGCGCCAGCTCCGGCGGGGACAACCGGTACGGCAATGAGCAGTTCTTC.

This sequence joins TRBV6-5 and TRBJ2-7; D gene uncertain. Trimming took off 5 bases at V and 6 bases at J, with 14 bases between the two ends. The CDR3 loop spans 13 amino acids. Germline lookup yields CDR1 MNHEY and CDR2 SVGAGI. The CDR3, as DNA: TGTGCCAGCAGTGAAGCGACCCAGGTCGAGCAGTACTTC. This translates into CASSEATQVEQYF.

In regard to this clone: One end of the junction varies from germline; a read error may be responsible. The CDR3 loop is CASSQIQGAGELFF. The CDR3 DNA reads as TGTGCTAGCAGCCAAATACAGGGGGCCGGGGAGCTGTTTTTT. This rearrangement joins TRBV7-7 to TRBJ2-2, with 8 bases matching TRBD1. This CDR3 has 14 amino acids. Germline loops: CDR1 SSHAT, CDR2 FNYEAQ (reference sequence).

The chain links TRBV5-1 to TRBJ2-7; weak D call: TRBD2 (6 bases). Germline V gene data show CDR1 as SGHRS and CDR2 as YFSETQ. The CDR3 has 14 amino acids. The V gene lost 4 bases and the J gene lost 7 bases, with 18 bases spanning the gap. The CDR3 DNA is TGCGCCAGCAGCCCCGGAGGAGGGGCGCGGGAGCAGTACTTC. This translates into CASSPGGGAREQYF.

Only a few counts were recorded for this clone. The chain is built from TRBV27 and TRBJ2-1, with 13 bases lining up with TRBD2. The CDR3 extends over 17 amino acids. Germline V gene sequence: CDR1 MNHEY, CDR2 SMNVEV (reference sequence). Trimming removed 6 bases from V and 4 bases from J; junction bases left unmatched: 9. CDR3 sequence (DNA): TGTGCCAGCAGGGGACTAGCGGGATCCCAGGAGTACAATGAGCAGTTCTTC. Its translation: CASRGLAGSQEYNEQFF.

This clone occurred a few times. The chain is built from TRBV7-9 and TRBJ2-7, with D possibly being TRBD2 (6 bases). This CDR3 region has 14 residues. Germline CDR1 reads SEHNR; CDR2 reads FQNEAQ (reference sequence). V was clipped by 0 bases and J by 3 bases, with 9 bases between them. The CDR3 here is CASSLAGLVYEQYF. CDR3 nucleotides: TGTGCCAGCAGCTTAGCGGGACTCGTCTACGAGCAGTACTTC.

The V gene is TRBV28, the J gene TRBJ1-2; possibly TRBD1 for D (6 bases). The V gene lost 5 bases and the J gene lost 4 bases, with 17 bases spanning the gap. Per the germline V gene, CDR1 is MDHEN and CDR2 is SYDVKM. This CDR3 spans 15 amino acids. This CDR3 reads CASSTFAGATYGYTF. Written as DNA, the CDR3 is TGTGCCAGCAGTACTTTCGCGGGGGCTACCTATGGCTACACCTTC.

This clone was observed a handful of times. This sequence joins TRBV6-1 and TRBJ1-5; D is possibly TRBD1 (6 bases). The V and J ends lost 10 bases and 5 bases respectively, with 15 bases between them. Germline V gives CDR1 MNHNS, CDR2 SASEGT. The CDR3 is made up of 13 amino acids. The CDR3 DNA is TGTGCCACCTCGGACAGCTTTGATCAGCCCCAGCATTTT. Translated: CATSDSFDQPQHF.

V and J are TRBV7-9 and TRBJ2-1; maybe TRBD1 (5 bases). The V gene lost 5 bases and the J gene lost 13 bases, with 27 bases spanning the gap. CDR1 SEHNR and CDR2 FQNEAQ come from the germline V gene (reference sequence). This CDR3 is built from 16 residues. The CDR3 spells CASSHPTGLGLPEQFF. The CDR3 nucleotides are TGTGCCAGCAGCCACCCTACTGGTTTGGGGCTTCCCGAACAGTTCTTC.

This clone was seen a handful of times. The rearrangement links TRBV15 to TRBJ2-7, with D perhaps TRBD2 (6 bases). This CDR3 is 15 amino acids long. The V and J ends lost 5 bases and 0 bases respectively, with 14 bases between them. Germline V gene sequence: CDR1 LNHNV, CDR2 YYDKDF (reference sequence). The CDR3 DNA is TGTGCCACCAGCGATCGGACTACGAGCTCCTACGAGCAGTACTTC. Residues: CATSDRTTSSYEQYF.

The chain uses TRBV5-6 and TRBJ2-3; 12 positions agree with TRBD2. Germline-derived CDR1 and CDR2 are SGHDT and YYEEEE. The CDR3 spans 16 residues. V was pared by 1 base and J by 5 bases, with 5 bases of the junction left unmatched. In nucleotides, the CDR3 is TGTGCCAGCAGCTTGCTGACTAGCGGGAGAGAAGATACGCAGTATTTT. It encodes CASSLLTSGREDTQYF.

This clone was counted at least ten times. The chain uses TRBV7-8 and TRBJ2-7, with 7 bases that match TRBD1. With 4 bases clipped from V and 7 bases from J, the junction kept 13 bases outside the gene matches. CDR1 is SGHVS, CDR2 FQNEAQ, per germline. The CDR3 extends over 15 amino acids. CDR3 protein: CASSWERRTGVEQYF. CDR3 DNA: TGTGCCAGCAGCTGGGAAAGACGGACAGGCGTTGAGCAGTACTTC.

This clone showed up just once. CDR3 protein: CASSSGQGSYNEQFF. The CDR3 bases are TGTGCCAGCAGTTCCGGACAGGGGTCCTACAATGAGCAGTTCTTC. The chain is built from TRBV11-2 and TRBJ2-1; TRBD1 matches 9 bases. The trim removed 6 bases at V and 1 base at J, leaving 4 bases unmatched. The CDR3 totals 15 residues. Germline-derived CDR1 and CDR2 are SGHAT and FQNNGV. The whole variable domain, filled in from reference TRBV11-2 and TRBJ2-1, reads EAGVAQSPRYKIIEKRQSVAFWCNPISGHATLYWYQQILGQGPKLLIQFQNNGVVDDSQLPKDRFSAERLKGVDSTLKIQPAKLEDSAVYLCASSSGQGSYNEQFFGPGTRLTVL.

Points on this clone: The sample contains more than one DNA sequence encoding this CDR3. V and J are TRBV5-1 and TRBJ2-1, with D perhaps matching TRBD2 (6 bases). Germline CDR1 is SGHRS and CDR2 is YFSETQ. The CDR3 totals 15 residues. V gave up 2 bases and J gave up 0 bases, with 9 bases separating them. Here the CDR3 reads CASSFDGSSYNEQFF. In nucleotides, the CDR3 is TGCGCCAGCAGCTTCGACGGGAGCTCCTACAATGAGCAGTTCTTC.

The V and J genes are TRBV5-1 and TRBJ2-5; D possibly uses TRBD1 or TRBD2 (5 bases each). This CDR3 has 13 amino acids. V lost 0 bases and J 5 bases, leaving 8 bases between the germline ends. CDR1 and CDR2 from the germline V gene are SGHRS and YFSETQ. CDR3 in amino acids: CASSLAGRETQYF. The CDR3, as DNA: TGCGCCAGCAGCTTGGCGGGGCGGGAGACCCAGTACTTC. The complete variable domain, with remaining parts taken from reference TRBV5-1 and TRBJ2-5, reads KAGVTQTPRYLIKTRGQQVTLSCSPISGHRSVSWYQQTPGQGLQFLFEYFSETQRNKGNFPGRFSGRQFSNSRSEMNVSTLELGDSALYLCASSLAGRETQYFGPGTRLLVL.

This chain connects TRBV18 to TRBJ2-5; possible D gene TRBD2, 7 bases. CDR1 is KGHSH and CDR2 is LQKENI in the germline V gene. Trimming stripped 3 bases from V and 2 bases from J, with 13 bases between. CDR3 length: 15 residues. This chain's CDR3 is CASSPGGAAQETQYF. The CDR3 nucleotides read TGTGCCAGCTCACCGGGGGGGGCCGCTCAAGAGACCCAGTACTTC.

This clone was counted a single time. The chain couples TRBV6-5 to TRBJ2-7; 7 nucleotides agree with TRBD1. Germline values: CDR1 MNHEY, CDR2 SVGAGI. CDR3 length equals 14 residues. Germline trimming cut 6 bases from V and 7 bases from J; bases unmatched to any gene: 12. CDR3 in amino acids: CASSPDRVRWEQYF. Written as DNA, the CDR3 is TGTGCCAGCAGCCCCGACAGGGTCAGATGGGAGCAGTACTTC.